This T cell receptor beta chain was recovered during a study of blood T cell repertoires in COVID-19. Germline assignment: CDR1 SGHAT and CDR2 FQNNGV. This CDR3 comprises 12 residues. V was clipped by 2 bases and J by 9 bases; unmatched bases: 3. Sequencing was performed with immunoSEQ multiplex PCR; in TCRdb, only in-frame clones are kept and a portion is missing. The sample lists approximately 220,000 clones; around 90% were seen once. The chain recombines TRBV11-2 with TRBJ1-1; TRBD1 matches at 7 bases. Material: PBMCs or T cells enriched from blood (not recorded which). The sequence came from a young man who had been exposed to COVID-19. The CDR3 loop is CASSLPQGKAFF. In DNA, the CDR3 is TGTGCCAGCAGCTTACCACAGGGGAAAGCTTTCTTT. Looking up the rest from reference TRBV11-2 and TRBJ1-1 gives the full variable domain: EAGVAQSPRYKIIEKRQSVAFWCNPISGHATLYWYQQILGQGPKLLIQFQNNGVVDDSQLPKDRFSAERLKGVDSTLKIQPAKLEDSAVYLCASSLPQGKAFFGQGTRLTVV.